This TCR beta chain was profiled in a study of T cells after somatic rescue of genetic block. Using immunoSEQ multiplex PCR, the repertoire was profiled, and TCRdb retains in-frame clones only, with some absent. The sample lists 12,000 to 15,000 clones, about 70% occurring once. The CDR3 loop spans 15 amino acids. V trimming: 0 bases; J trimming: 7 bases; junction bases outside the gene matches: 7. Germline CDR1 LNHNV, CDR2 YYDKDF (reference sequence). The sequence was collected from a boy between 10 and 17 years old. The chain uses TRBV15 and TRBJ2-5, with 8 bases fitting TRBD2. The sequencing input was peripheral blood mononuclear cells (PBMCs). DNA for the CDR3: TGTGCCACCAGCAGAGATCGGACGGGAGGGGGGACCCAGTACTTC. This translates into CATSRDRTGGGTQYF.